This T cell receptor beta chain was observed in a study of T cells in Graves' hyperthyroidism and ophthalmopathy. Overall study results and limits: Stable hyperthyroidism was separated from ophthalmopathy by a model based on 13 V-J features.

The CDR3 has 16 amino acids. V dropped 2 bases and J dropped 3; count of bases not matched to a gene: 5. CDR1 and CDR2 (germline): MDHEN, SYDVKM. RNA transcripts served as the template for amplifying TCR beta CDR3 regions. The TCR CDR3 first-round RT-PCR relied on the HTBI primer set. TCRdb reprocessed the multiplex PCR reads with MiXCR, giving one entry per CDR3 protein. Among 400,000 to 600,000 distinct CDR3 sequences listed, less than 25% were seen once. This clonotype was seen at least ten times. Antigen specificity is unknown. Sequences were obtained from blood. V gene TRBV28 combines with J gene TRBJ1-1; 11 bases are shared with TRBD1. This clonotype was obtained from a young man with Graves' hyperthyroidism. The CDR3 sequence is CASSLPDRGRDTEAFF. The CDR3 nucleotides read TGTGCCAGCAGTTTACCGGACAGGGGGCGCGACACTGAAGCTTTCTTT.